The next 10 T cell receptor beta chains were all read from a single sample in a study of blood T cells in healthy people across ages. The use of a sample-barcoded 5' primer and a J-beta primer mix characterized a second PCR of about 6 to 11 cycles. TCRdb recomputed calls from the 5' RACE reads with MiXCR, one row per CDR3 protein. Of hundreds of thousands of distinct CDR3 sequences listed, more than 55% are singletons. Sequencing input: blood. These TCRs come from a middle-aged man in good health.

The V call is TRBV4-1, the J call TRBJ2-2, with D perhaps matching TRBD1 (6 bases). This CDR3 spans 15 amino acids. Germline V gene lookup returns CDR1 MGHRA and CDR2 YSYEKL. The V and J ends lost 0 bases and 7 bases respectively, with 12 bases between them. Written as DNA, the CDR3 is TGCGCCAGCAGCCAAGAAGGCAGGGGTCGCGGGGAGCTGTTTTTT. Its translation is CASSQEGRGRGELFF.

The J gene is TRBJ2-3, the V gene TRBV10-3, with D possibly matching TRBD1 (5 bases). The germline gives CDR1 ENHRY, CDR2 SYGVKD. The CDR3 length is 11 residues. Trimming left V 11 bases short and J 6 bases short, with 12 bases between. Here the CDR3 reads CACGAGDTQYF. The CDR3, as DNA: TGTGCCTGTGGGGCAGGGGATACGCAGTATTTT.

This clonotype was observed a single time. CDR3 residues: CASSLVLASRRETQYF. CDR3 DNA sequence: TGTGCCAGCAGCTTAGTGCTAGCGAGCCGCCGAGAGACCCAGTACTTC. The V and J genes are TRBV7-2 and TRBJ2-5, with a possible D match to TRBD2 (6 bases). The CDR3 sequence is 16 residues long. CDR1 is SGHTA, CDR2 FQGNSA, per germline. V lost 1 base to trimming and J lost 4 bases, with 16 bases between them.

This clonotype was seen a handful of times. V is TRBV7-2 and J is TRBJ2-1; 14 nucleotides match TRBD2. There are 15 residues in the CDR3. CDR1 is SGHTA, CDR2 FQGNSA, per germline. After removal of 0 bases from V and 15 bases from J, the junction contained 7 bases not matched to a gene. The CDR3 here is CASSLAGTSGGRWFF. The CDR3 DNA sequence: TGTGCCAGCAGCTTAGCGGGGACTAGCGGGGGTCGATGGTTCTTC.

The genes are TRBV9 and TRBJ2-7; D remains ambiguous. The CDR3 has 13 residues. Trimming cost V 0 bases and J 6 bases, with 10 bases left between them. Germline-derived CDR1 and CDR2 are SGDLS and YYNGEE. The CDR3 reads CASSVERSSEQYF. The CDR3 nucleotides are TGTGCCAGCAGCGTAGAAAGGAGCAGCGAGCAGTACTTC.

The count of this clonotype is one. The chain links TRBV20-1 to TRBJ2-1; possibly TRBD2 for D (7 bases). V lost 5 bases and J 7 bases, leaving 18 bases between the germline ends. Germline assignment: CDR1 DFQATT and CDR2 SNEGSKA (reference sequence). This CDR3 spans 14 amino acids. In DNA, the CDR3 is TGCAGTGCTCGCCACCCGGGGGGCCTAAATGAGCAGTTCTTC. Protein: CSARHPGGLNEQFF.

CDR3 coding DNA: TGTGCCAGCAGTCGGCTGCAGGAGGGACTAGCGGGAGGGCCAGGTGACTACGAGCAGTACTTC. Amino acids: CASSRLQEGLAGGPGDYEQYF. The chain combines TRBV6-2 or TRBV6-3 with TRBJ2-5; 16 bases match TRBD2. The J call may not be correct, given that the DNA end is closer to TRBJ2-7. The CDR3 is 21 residues long. CDR1 and CDR2 from the germline V gene are MNHEY and SVGEGT.

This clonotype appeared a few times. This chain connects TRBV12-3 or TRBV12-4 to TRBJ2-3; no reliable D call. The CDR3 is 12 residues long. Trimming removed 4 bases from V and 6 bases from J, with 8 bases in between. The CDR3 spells CASSSSSDTQYF. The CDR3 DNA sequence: TGTGCCAGCAGTTCCTCAAGCGATACGCAGTATTTT.

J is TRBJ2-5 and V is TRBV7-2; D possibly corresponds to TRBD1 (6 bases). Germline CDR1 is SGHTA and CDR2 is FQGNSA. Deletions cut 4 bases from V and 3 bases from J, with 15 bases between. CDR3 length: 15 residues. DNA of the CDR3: TGTGCCAGCAGCTCGAGGACAGAGCCGGAAGAGACCCAGTACTTC. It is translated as CASSSRTEPEETQYF. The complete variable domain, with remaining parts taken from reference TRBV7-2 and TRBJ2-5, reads GAGVSQSPSNKVTEKGKDVELRCDPISGHTALYWYRQSLGQGLEFLIYFQGNSAPDKSGLPSDRFSAERTGGSVSTLTIQRTQQEDSAVYLCASSSRTEPEETQYFGPGTRLLVL.

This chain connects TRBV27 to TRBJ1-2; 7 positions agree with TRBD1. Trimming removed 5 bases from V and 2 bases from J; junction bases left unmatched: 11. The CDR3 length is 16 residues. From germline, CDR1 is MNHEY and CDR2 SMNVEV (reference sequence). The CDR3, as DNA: TGTGCCAGCAGTCGAGTAACAGGGGCCGGAAACTATGGCTACACCTTC. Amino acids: CASSRVTGAGNYGYTF.